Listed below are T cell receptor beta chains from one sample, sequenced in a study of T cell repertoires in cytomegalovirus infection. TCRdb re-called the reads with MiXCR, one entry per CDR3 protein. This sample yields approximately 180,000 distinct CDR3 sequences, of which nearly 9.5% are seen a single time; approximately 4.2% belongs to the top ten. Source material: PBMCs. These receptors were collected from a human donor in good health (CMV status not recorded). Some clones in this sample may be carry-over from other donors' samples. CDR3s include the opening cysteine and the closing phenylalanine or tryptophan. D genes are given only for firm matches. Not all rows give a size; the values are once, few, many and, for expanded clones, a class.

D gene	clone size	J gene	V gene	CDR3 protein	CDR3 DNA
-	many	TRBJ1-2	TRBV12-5	CASGLDRDRSYGYTF	TGTGCTAGTGGTTTGGACAGGGATCGGAGCTATGGCTACACCTTC
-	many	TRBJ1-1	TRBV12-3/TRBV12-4	CASTLGQYTEAFF	TGTGCCAGCACTCTTGGGCAGTACACTGAAGCTTTCTTT
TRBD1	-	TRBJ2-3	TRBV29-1	CSVGQGSTDTQYF	TGCAGCGTAGGACAGGGGAGCACAGATACGCAGTATTTT
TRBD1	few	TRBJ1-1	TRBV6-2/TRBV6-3	CASSYPIATGTGNTEAFF	TGTGCCAGCAGTTACCCGATCGCGACAGGGACGGGGAACACTGAAGCTTTCTTT
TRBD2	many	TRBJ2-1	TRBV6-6	CASRQLALGLNNEQFF	TGTGCCAGCAGACAACTAGCGCTGGGGCTCAACAATGAGCAGTTCTTC
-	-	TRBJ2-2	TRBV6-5	CASSTGPRNTGELFF	TGTGCCAGCAGCACCGGGCCGAGGAACACCGGGGAGCTGTTTTTT
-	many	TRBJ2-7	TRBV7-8	CASSSDRQLREQYF	TGTGCCAGCAGCTCGGACCGACAGCTTAGAGAGCAGTACTTC
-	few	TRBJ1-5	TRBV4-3	CASSQDYLANQPQHF	TGCGCCAGCAGCCAGGACTACTTAGCAAATCAGCCCCAGCATTTT
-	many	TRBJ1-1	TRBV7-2	CASSLYVQGEAFF	TGTGCCAGCAGCTTATATGTCCAGGGTGAAGCTTTCTTT
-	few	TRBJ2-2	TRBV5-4	CASSPDGGSGTGELFF	TGTGCCAGCAGCCCAGATGGGGGGTCGGGCACCGGGGAGCTGTTTTTT
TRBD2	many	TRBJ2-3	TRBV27	CASGKRELTDTQYF	TGTGCCAGCGGCAAGCGGGAGCTCACAGATACGCAGTATTTT
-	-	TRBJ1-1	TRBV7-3	CASSVKRNTGAFF	TGTGCCAGCAGCGTGAAGAGGAACACTGGAGCTTTCTTT
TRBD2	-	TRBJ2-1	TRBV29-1	CSVEGGGIGLNEQFF	TGCAGCGTTGAAGGCGGGGGAATTGGGTTAAATGAGCAGTTCTTC